This T cell receptor (beta chain) was sequenced during a study of cytotoxic CD8 clonotypes in ibrutinib-treated CLL. Using immunoSEQ multiplex PCR, the repertoire was profiled, and TCRdb retains in-frame clones only, with some absent. The sample lists tens of thousands of clones; less than 85% were seen once. A remark on this clone: What it binds is not known.

The CDR3 covers 15 residues. The V gene's germline CDR1 is MNHEY and CDR2 SMNVEV (reference sequence). Germline trimming cut 2 bases from V and 4 bases from J; bases unmatched to any gene: 8. General study findings and limits: Clonality increased with ibrutinib response but returned toward baseline at progression.

The receptor comes from a human donor with chronic lymphocytic leukemia. The source was PBMCs, collected after 24 months of ibrutinib treatment. The chain couples TRBV27 to TRBJ2-7; 7 nucleotides match TRBD2. For the CDR3, the DNA is TGTGCCAGCAGTTTAAGGTCCGGGAGGACTTACGAGCAGTACTTC. It encodes CASSLRSGRTYEQYF.